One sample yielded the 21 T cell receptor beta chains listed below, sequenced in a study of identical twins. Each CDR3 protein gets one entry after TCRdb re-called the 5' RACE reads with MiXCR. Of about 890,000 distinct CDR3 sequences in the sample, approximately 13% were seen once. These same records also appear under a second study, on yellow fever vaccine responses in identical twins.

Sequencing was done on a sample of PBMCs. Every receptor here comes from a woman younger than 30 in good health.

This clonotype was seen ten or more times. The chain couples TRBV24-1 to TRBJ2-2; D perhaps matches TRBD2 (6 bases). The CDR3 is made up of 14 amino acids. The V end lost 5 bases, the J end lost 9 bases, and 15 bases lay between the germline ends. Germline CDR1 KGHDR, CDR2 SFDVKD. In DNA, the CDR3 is TGTGCCACCAGTGCGGGACTGTTTGGCCGGGAGCTGTTTTTT. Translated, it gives CATSAGLFGRELFF.

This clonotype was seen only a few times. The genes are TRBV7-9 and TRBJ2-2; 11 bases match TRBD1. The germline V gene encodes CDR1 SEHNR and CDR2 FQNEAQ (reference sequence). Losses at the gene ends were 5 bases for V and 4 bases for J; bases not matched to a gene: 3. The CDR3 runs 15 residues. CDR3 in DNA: TGTGCCAGCAGCACCGGGACAGGGGGCACCGGGGAGCTGTTTTTT. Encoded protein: CASSTGTGGTGELFF.

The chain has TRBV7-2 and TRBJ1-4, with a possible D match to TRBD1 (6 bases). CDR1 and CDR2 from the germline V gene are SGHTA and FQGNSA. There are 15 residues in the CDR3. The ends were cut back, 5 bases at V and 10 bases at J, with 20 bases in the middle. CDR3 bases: TGTGCCAGCAGCCCTGCCGCAGGGACATTTCCAAAACTGTTTTTT. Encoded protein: CASSPAAGTFPKLFF.

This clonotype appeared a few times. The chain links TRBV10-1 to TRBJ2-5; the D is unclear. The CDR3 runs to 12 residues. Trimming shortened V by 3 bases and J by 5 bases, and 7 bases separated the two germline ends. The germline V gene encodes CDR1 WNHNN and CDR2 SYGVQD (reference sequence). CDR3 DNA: TGCGCCAGCAGTGATCCGTGGGAGACCCAGTACTTC. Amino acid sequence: CASSDPWETQYF.

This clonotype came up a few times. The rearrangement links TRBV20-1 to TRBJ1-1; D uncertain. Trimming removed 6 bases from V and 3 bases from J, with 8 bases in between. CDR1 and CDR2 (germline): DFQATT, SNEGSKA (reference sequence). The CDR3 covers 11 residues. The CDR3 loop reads CSAGADTEAFF. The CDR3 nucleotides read TGCAGTGCGGGAGCGGACACTGAAGCTTTCTTT.

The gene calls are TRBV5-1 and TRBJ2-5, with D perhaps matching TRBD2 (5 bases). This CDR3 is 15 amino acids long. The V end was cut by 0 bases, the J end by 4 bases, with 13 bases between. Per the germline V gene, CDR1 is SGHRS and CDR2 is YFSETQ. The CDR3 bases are TGCGCCAGCAGCTTGGTGGTGGGAGTGTCAGAGACCCAGTACTTC. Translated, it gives CASSLVVGVSETQYF.

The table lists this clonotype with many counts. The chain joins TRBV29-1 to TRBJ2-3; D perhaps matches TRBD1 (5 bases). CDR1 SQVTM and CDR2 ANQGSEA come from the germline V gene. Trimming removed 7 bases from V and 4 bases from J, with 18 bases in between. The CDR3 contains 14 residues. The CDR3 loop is CSAQGSGSADTQYF. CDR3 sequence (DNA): TGCAGCGCCCAAGGGTCAGGGTCGGCAGATACGCAGTATTTT.

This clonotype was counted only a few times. The CDR3 spells CASSPTRVGYEQYF. DNA of the CDR3: TGTGCCAGCAGCCCCACCAGGGTTGGGTACGAGCAGTACTTC. The chain recombines TRBV14 with TRBJ2-7, with D possibly matching TRBD1 (5 bases). The CDR3 spans 14 residues. Germline-derived CDR1 and CDR2 are SGHDN and FVKESK. Trimming took off 4 bases at V and 4 bases at J, with 14 bases between the two ends.

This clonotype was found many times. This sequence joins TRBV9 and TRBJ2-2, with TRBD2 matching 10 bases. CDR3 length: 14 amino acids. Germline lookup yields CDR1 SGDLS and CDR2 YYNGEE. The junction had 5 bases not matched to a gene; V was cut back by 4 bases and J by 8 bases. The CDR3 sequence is CASSSWTSGGELFF. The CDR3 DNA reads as TGTGCCAGCAGCTCTTGGACTAGCGGAGGGGAGCTGTTTTTT.

CDR3 loop: CAIFSGSTNEQFF. The CDR3 bases are TGTGCCATCTTTAGCGGGAGTACAAATGAGCAGTTCTTC. The chain links TRBV10-3 to TRBJ2-1; 9 nucleotides agree with TRBD2. Trimming removed 8 bases from V and 7 bases from J; junction bases left unmatched: 6. The CDR3 consists of 13 residues. CDR1 is ENHRY, CDR2 SYGVKD, per germline.

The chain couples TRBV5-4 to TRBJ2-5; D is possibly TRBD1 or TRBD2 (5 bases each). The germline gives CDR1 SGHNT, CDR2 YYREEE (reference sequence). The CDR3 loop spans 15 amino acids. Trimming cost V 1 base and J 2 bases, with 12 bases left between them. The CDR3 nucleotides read TGTGCCAGCAGCTTGAACTGGGGGAAACAAGAGACCCAGTACTTC. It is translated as CASSLNWGKQETQYF.

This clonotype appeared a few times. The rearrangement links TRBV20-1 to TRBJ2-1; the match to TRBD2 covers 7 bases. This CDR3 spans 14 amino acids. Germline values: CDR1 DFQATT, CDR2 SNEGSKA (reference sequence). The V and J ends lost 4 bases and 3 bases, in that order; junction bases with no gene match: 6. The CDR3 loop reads CSAMASGNYNEQFF. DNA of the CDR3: TGCAGTGCTATGGCTAGCGGAAACTACAATGAGCAGTTCTTC.

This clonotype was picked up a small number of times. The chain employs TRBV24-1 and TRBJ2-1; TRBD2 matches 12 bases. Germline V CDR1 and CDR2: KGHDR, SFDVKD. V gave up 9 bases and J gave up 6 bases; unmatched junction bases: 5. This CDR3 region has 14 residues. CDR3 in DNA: TGTGCCACCCGGACTAGCGGGACCCCCAATGAGCAGTTCTTC. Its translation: CATRTSGTPNEQFF.

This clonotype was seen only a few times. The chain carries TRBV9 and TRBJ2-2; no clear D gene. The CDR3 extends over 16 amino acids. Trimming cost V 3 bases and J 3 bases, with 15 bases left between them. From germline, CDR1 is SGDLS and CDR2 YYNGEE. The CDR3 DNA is TGTGCCAGCAGCGATAGGCCGGATCACCACACCGGGGAGCTGTTTTTT. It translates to CASSDRPDHHTGELFF.

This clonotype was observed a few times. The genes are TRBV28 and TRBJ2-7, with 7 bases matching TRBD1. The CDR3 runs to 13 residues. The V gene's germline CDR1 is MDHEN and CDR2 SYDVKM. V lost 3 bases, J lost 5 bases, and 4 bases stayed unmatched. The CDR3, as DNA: TGTGCCAGCAGTTTCGGGACAGCGGACGAGCAGTACTTC. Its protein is CASSFGTADEQYF.

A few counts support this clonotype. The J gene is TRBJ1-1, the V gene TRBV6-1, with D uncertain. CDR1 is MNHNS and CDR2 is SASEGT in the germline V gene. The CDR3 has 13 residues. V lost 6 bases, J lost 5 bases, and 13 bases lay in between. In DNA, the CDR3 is TGTGCCAGCAGCCTCGTGACGACAACTGAAGCTTTCTTT. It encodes CASSLVTTTEAFF.

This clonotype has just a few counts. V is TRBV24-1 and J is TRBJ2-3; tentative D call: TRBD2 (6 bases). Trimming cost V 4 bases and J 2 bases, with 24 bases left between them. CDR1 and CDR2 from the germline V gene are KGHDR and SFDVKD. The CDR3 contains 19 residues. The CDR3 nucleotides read TGTGCCACCAGTGACCAACTAGCCTCCCCTTCTTGGTCCACAGATACGCAGTATTTT. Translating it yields CATSDQLASPSWSTDTQYF.

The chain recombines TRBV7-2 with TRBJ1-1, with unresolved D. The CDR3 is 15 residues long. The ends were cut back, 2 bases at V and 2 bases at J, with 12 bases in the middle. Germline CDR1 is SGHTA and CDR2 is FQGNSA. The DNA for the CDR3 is TGTGCCAGCAGCTTACTCGGGTTGGATAACACTGAAGCTTTCTTT. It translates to CASSLLGLDNTEAFF.

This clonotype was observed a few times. This CDR3 is CASRNPGQGADTQYF. The CDR3 DNA reads as TGCGCCAGCAGGAACCCGGGACAGGGAGCAGATACGCAGTATTTT. This sequence joins TRBV5-1 and TRBJ2-3; TRBD1 agrees at 9 bases. Per the germline V gene, CDR1 is SGHRS and CDR2 is YFSETQ. The CDR3 has 15 residues. V gave up 5 bases and J gave up 4 bases; unmatched junction bases: 8.

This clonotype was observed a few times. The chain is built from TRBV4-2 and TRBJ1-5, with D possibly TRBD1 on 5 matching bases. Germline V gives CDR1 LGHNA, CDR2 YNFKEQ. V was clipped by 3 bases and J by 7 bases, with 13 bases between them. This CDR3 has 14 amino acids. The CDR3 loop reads CASSHEGRGQPQHF. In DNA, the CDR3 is TGTGCCAGCAGCCATGAAGGAAGGGGCCAGCCCCAGCATTTT.

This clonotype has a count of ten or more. In DNA, the CDR3 is TGTGCCAGCAGCCCAGGGACAGGGGTGGTCACTGAAGCTTTCTTT. The encoded protein is CASSPGTGVVTEAFF. This chain joins TRBV7-9 and TRBJ1-1, with 10 nucleotides matching TRBD1. CDR1 is SEHNR and CDR2 is FQNEAQ in the germline V gene (reference sequence). The ends lost 5 bases at V and 4 bases at J; junction bases unmatched: 7. CDR3 length: 15 amino acids.